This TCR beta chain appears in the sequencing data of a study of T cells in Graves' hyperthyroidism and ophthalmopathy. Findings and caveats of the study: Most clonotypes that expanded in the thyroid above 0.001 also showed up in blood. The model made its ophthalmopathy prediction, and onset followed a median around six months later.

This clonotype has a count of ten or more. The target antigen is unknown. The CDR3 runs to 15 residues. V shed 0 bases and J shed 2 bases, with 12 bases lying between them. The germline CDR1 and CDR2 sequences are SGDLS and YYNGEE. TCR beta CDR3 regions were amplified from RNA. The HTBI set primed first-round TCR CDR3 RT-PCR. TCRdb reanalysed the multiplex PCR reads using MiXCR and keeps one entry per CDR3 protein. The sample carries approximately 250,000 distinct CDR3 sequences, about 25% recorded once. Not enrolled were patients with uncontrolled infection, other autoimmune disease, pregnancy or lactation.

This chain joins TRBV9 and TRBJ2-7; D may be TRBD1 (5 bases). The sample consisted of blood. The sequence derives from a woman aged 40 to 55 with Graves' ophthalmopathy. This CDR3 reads CASSVGQSVTYEQYF. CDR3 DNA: TGTGCCAGCAGCGTAGGACAGTCCGTCACCTACGAGCAGTACTTC.